Sequencing of this T cell receptor (beta chain) was carried out in a study of cytomegalovirus exposure and HLA in healthy donors. Findings of the study overall: Among the CMV-associated chains, three were confirmed in vitro as specific for CMV antigens.

Primers: 60 Vbeta forward and 13 Jbeta reverse. Clones were sequenced by immunoSEQ multiplex PCR, and TCRdb holds only the in-frame ones, with some missing. The data contain some 150,000 clones, roughly 70% of them singletons. On this clone: The antigen remains undetermined.

The CDR3 runs to 14 residues. Per the germline V gene, CDR1 is SGHRS and CDR2 is YFSETQ. The ends lost 4 bases at V and 1 base at J; junction bases unmatched: 3. The receptor's source is a man under 40 in good health and CMV-seronegative. The chain is built from TRBV5-1 and TRBJ2-5; 8 bases match TRBD1. The source material was PBMCs. CDR3 in amino acids: CASSEGTGQETQYF. The CDR3 DNA is TGCGCCAGCAGCGAAGGGACAGGCCAAGAGACCCAGTACTTC. Together with reference TRBV5-1 and TRBJ2-5, the CDR3 gives the full variable domain: KAGVTQTPRYLIKTRGQQVTLSCSPISGHRSVSWYQQTPGQGLQFLFEYFSETQRNKGNFPGRFSGRQFSNSRSEMNVSTLELGDSALYLCASSEGTGQETQYFGPGTRLLVL.